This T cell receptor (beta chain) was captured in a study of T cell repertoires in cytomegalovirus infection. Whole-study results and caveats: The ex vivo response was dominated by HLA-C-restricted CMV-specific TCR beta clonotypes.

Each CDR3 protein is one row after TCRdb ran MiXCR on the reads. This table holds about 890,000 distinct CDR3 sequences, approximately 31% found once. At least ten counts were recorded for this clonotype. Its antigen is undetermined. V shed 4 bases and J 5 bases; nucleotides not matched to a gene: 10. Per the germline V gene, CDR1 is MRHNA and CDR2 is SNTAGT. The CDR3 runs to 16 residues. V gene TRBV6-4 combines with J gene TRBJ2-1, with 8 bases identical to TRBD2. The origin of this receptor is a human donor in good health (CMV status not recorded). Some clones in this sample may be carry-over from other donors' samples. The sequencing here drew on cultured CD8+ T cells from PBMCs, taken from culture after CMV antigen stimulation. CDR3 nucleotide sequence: TGTGCCAGCAGTGTAATAGCGGGGACTGGGAACAATGAGCAGTTCTTC. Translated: CASSVIAGTGNNEQFF.